This T cell receptor (beta chain) was recovered during a study of OX40 agonist ivuxolimab in advanced cancers. Study summary: Of the patients, three showed partial responses, one with hepatocellular carcinoma and two with cutaneous melanoma. Whole-study results and caveats: CD8+ T cells showed, on average, more clonal expansion than CD4+ cells.

Profiling relied on immunoSEQ multiplex PCR, and the TCRdb table lists in-frame clones only, not all of them. The sample carries 75,000 to 100,000 clones, around 85% recorded once. Concerning this clone itself: Its target is unknown.

The CDR3 is 16 residues long. In germline, CDR1 is LNHDA, CDR2 SQIVND (reference sequence). J gave up 3 bases and V 6 bases, and 4 bases lay outside the gene matches. The clonotype comes from an adult with an advanced solid tumor such as melanoma, head and neck, liver or kidney cancer. The sample in question was CD4+ or CD8+ T cells sorted from blood, obtained in a trial of the OX40 agonist ivuxolimab. The V and J genes are TRBV19 and TRBJ1-6; 11 bases fit TRBD1. The CDR3 DNA follows: TGTGCCAGTAGGCAAGGGACAGGGGGCTATAATTCACCCCTCCACTTT. It codes for CASRQGTGGYNSPLHF. The full variable domain, in which reference TRBV19 and TRBJ1-6 provide the parts outside the CDR3, is DGGITQSPKYLFRKEGQNVTLSCEQNLNHDAMYWYRQDPGQGLRLIYYSQIVNDFQKGDIAEGYSVSREKKESFPLTVTSAQKNPTAFYLCASRQGTGGYNSPLHFGNGTRLTVT.